The T cell receptor (beta chain) under discussion was sequenced for a study of control samples from healthy donors and cancer patients. Unmatched junction bases numbered 5, after V lost 0 bases and J lost 4 bases. The germline V gene has CDR1 LGHNA and CDR2 YNFKEQ. The CDR3 is 16 residues long. Clones were sequenced by immunoSEQ multiplex PCR, and TCRdb holds only the in-frame ones, with some missing. The sample has 150,000 to 200,000 clones; approximately 92% are singletons. The specimen sequenced was blood. The V call is TRBV4-2, the J call TRBJ1-3; 8 positions agree with TRBD1. This clonotype originated in a man between 25 and 39 years old in good health. The CDR3 here is CASSQDGRGQGNTIYF. The CDR3, as DNA: TGTGCCAGCAGCCAAGATGGCAGGGGGCAAGGAAACACCATATATTTT.